This T cell receptor (beta chain) was sequenced during a study of cytomegalovirus exposure and HLA in healthy donors. Study information: A previous analysis identified more than 100 million unique TCR beta sequences derived from about 180 million T cells.

General study results and limits: Analysis was performed later, and it showed HLA-associated TCR beta chains to be more clonally expanded than equally common others.

PCR used 60 Vbeta primers and 13 Jbeta primers. Data came from immunoSEQ multiplex PCR; TCRdb stores just in-frame clones and leaves some out. The data show approximately 110,000 clones, roughly 79% seen once. To note about this clone: Its target is not known.

Trimming pared 2 bases from V and 4 bases from J, leaving 14 bases between. Germline V gives CDR1 PRHDT, CDR2 FYEKMQ (reference sequence). CDR3 length: 15 amino acids. The J gene is TRBJ2-5, the V gene TRBV13; D possibly corresponds to TRBD2 (5 bases). The sequencing input was PBMCs. This TCR was sampled from a male donor in good health and CMV-seronegative. The CDR3 nucleotides are TGTGCCAGCAGCTTATATATCCCCCGGGGAGAGACCCAGTACTTC. Its protein product is CASSLYIPRGETQYF.